This T cell receptor beta chain emerged from a study of cytomegalovirus exposure and HLA in healthy donors. The study, taken as a whole, reports: Through in vitro validation, three CMV-associated chains were shown to be specific for CMV antigens. Across donors, most TCRs were seen rarely, yet some public ones were widespread.

Per germline, CDR1 SSHAT and CDR2 FNYEAQ (reference sequence). The CDR3 has 14 residues. The trim removed 5 bases at V and 2 bases at J, leaving 4 bases unmatched. Clones were read by immunoSEQ multiplex PCR, and TCRdb kept only the in-frame ones, dropping some. The repertoire holds about 400,000 clones, with 75% to 90% as singletons. As to this clone: Its antigen is not identified.

Donors were drawn from the approximately 110-subject validation cohort, separate from the roughly 670-subject first cohort. This chain uses TRBV7-7 with TRBJ2-5; 8 bases align to TRBD1. The TCR originated in a woman in her late teens or twenties in good health and CMV-seronegative. The sequencing sample was made of PBMCs. DNA for the CDR3: TGTGCCAGCAGCCCGGACAGGGATCAAGAGACCCAGTACTTC. Translation: CASSPDRDQETQYF.